Following are 18 T cell receptor beta chains from one sample sequenced in a study of beta chain features in type 1 diabetes. Antigens of these TCRs are unknown. Study observations and caveats: In all four CD4+ subsets, TCRB CDR3 length was significantly, moderately reduced in type 1 diabetes.

The authors reverse transcribed all of the isolated RNA, so sequencing captured expressed TCRB transcripts. Only in-frame clones appear in the TCRdb table, and some are missing; sequencing was by immunoSEQ multiplex PCR. The table lists about 740,000 clones, around an eighth of them singletons. The sequencing input was naive CD4+ T cells from blood. Receptor source: a young man with type 1 diabetes.

This sequence joins TRBV5-1 and TRBJ2-4; 9 bases align to TRBD1. Germline-derived CDR1 and CDR2 are SGHRS and YFSETQ. With 8 bases clipped from V and 5 bases from J, the junction kept 8 bases outside the gene matches. This CDR3 has 14 amino acids. The CDR3 nucleotides are TGCGCCAGTCGGACAGGGGCTGGGGAAAACATTCAGTACTTC. Its translation: CASRTGAGENIQYF.

This rearrangement joins TRBV6-5 to TRBJ1-6; the D gene is possibly TRBD1 (5 bases). V gave up 1 base and J gave up 10 bases, with 14 bases separating them. This CDR3 is 15 amino acids long. Germline lookup yields CDR1 MNHEY and CDR2 SVGAGI. The CDR3 DNA reads TGTGCCAGCAGTTACTGGTCCAGGGAGGGATCACCCCTCCACTTT. This translates into CASSYWSREGSPLHF.

On this clone: This specimen includes other DNA sequences encoding the same CDR3. J is TRBJ2-1 and V is TRBV5-1; 7 nucleotides agree with TRBD1. The V segment lost 0 bases and the J segment 7 bases; nucleotides outside the gene matches: 1. This CDR3 is built from 13 residues. CDR1 and CDR2 from the germline V gene are SGHRS and YFSETQ. In nucleotides, the CDR3 is TGCGCCAGCAGCTTGGGACAGGGTAATGAGCAGTTCTTC. This sequence encodes CASSLGQGNEQFF.

This clone was detected a few times. The CDR3: CASSPPHHYGYTF. DNA of the CDR3: TGTGCCAGCTCACCACCACACCACTATGGCTACACCTTC. This rearrangement joins TRBV18 to TRBJ1-2; D unresolved. The CDR3 contains 13 residues. Trimming took off 0 bases at V and 3 bases at J, with 5 bases between the two ends. Germline lookup yields CDR1 KGHSH and CDR2 LQKENI.

This clone was observed a handful of times. V and J are TRBV28 and TRBJ2-3, with unresolved D. In germline, CDR1 is MDHEN, CDR2 SYDVKM. CDR3 size: 12 residues. The V end lost 4 bases, the J end lost 2 bases, and 4 bases lay between the germline ends. For the CDR3, the DNA is TGTGCCAGCAGTTCAAACACAGATACGCAGTATTTT. This translates into CASSSNTDTQYF. The entire variable domain, with the rest obtained from reference TRBV28 and TRBJ2-3, is as follows: DVKVTQSSRYLVKRTGEKVFLECVQDMDHENMFWYRQDPGLGLRLIYFSYDVKMKEKGDIPEGYSVSREKKERFSLILESASTNQTSMYLCASSSNTDTQYFGPGTRLTVL.

This chain uses TRBV7-9 with TRBJ1-6; TRBD1 matches at 7 bases. The CDR3 length is 17 residues. V was pared by 8 bases and J by 6 bases, with 16 bases of the junction left unmatched. From germline, CDR1 is SEHNR and CDR2 FQNEAQ (reference sequence). CDR3: CASASQGGGFGNSPLHF. CDR3 in DNA: TGTGCCAGCGCATCTCAGGGGGGAGGGTTTGGTAATTCACCCCTCCACTTT.

This clone was counted only a few times. This sequence joins TRBV15 and TRBJ2-2; tentative D call: TRBD1 (6 bases). Germline V CDR1 and CDR2: LNHNV, YYDKDF (reference sequence). The V end was cut by 1 base, the J end by 2 bases, with 11 bases between. The CDR3 extends over 16 amino acids. The CDR3 nucleotides are TGTGCCACCAGCAGAGCGGGCAGGGGAAACACCGGGGAGCTGTTTTTT. This codes for CATSRAGRGNTGELFF.

In the case of this clone: One junction end does not reproduce the germline sequence, and a read error may be involved. DNA for the CDR3: TGTGCTAGCAGCCAGGGACTAGCGGGCACAGATACGCAGTATTTT. Residues: CASSQGLAGTDTQYF. The genes are TRBV7-6 and TRBJ2-3, with TRBD2 identical over 11 bases. CDR3 length: 15 residues. Germline V gene sequence: CDR1 SGHVS, CDR2 FNYEAQ. The variable domain in full, completed from reference TRBV7-6 and TRBJ2-3, reads GAGVSQSPRYKVTKRGQDVALRCDPISGHVSLYWYRQALGQGPEFLTYFNYEAQQDKSGLPNDRFSAERPEGSISTLTIQRTEQRDSAMYRCASSQGLAGTDTQYFGPGTRLTVL.

This clone was detected a few times. The gene calls are TRBV13 and TRBJ2-7; 7 bases line up with TRBD1. This CDR3 has 13 amino acids. Germline assignment: CDR1 PRHDT and CDR2 FYEKMQ (reference sequence). The V gene end was trimmed by 5 bases and the J gene end by 5 bases; junction bases not matched to a gene: 6. CDR3 sequence: CASSLQGRHEQYF. CDR3 bases: TGTGCCAGCAGCCTACAGGGGCGGCACGAGCAGTACTTC.

The rearrangement links TRBV9 to TRBJ1-2, with D unclear. Per germline, CDR1 SGDLS and CDR2 YYNGEE. The CDR3 sequence is 14 residues long. The ends were cut back, 2 bases at V and 2 bases at J, with 10 bases in the middle. DNA of the CDR3: TGTGCCAGCAGCGTGTCAGGCGAAAACTATGGCTACACCTTC. This encodes CASSVSGENYGYTF.

The rearrangement links TRBV5-6 to TRBJ2-5; TRBD1 matches 11 bases. This CDR3 contains 17 residues. Trimming took 0 bases from V and 2 from J; bases not matched to a gene: 6. Germline CDR1 reads SGHDT; CDR2 reads YYEEEE. The CDR3 is CASSLVSGTGGQETQYF. CDR3 in DNA: TGTGCCAGCAGCTTGGTCTCCGGGACAGGGGGGCAAGAGACCCAGTACTTC.

This clone was detected a few times. The chain couples TRBV18 to TRBJ2-3, with D perhaps given as TRBD1 or TRBD2 (7 bases each). Trimming removed 2 bases at V and 2 bases at J, with 17 bases between. The germline V gene encodes CDR1 KGHSH and CDR2 LQKENI. The CDR3 sequence is 17 residues long. CDR3: CASSPSARGGNTDTQYF. In DNA, the CDR3 is TGTGCCAGCTCACCAAGCGCCAGGGGGGGAAACACAGATACGCAGTATTTT.

This clone was picked up a small number of times. The chain employs TRBV4-1 and TRBJ2-7; D gene ambiguous. Germline assignment: CDR1 MGHRA and CDR2 YSYEKL. The length of the CDR3 is 15 residues. Trimming shortened V by 8 bases and J by 0 bases, and 17 bases separated the two germline ends. The CDR3 DNA sequence: TGCGCCAGCCGCCCGCAGCTCCTGAGCTCCTACGAGCAGTACTTC. Residues: CASRPQLLSSYEQYF.

In this sample, this clone turned up once. A junction end diverges from the germline sequence, so it may reflect a read error. V is TRBV30 and J is TRBJ1-2; D gene uncertain. The CDR3 sequence is 12 residues long. Germline loops: CDR1 GTSNPN, CDR2 SVGIG (reference sequence). The CDR3 bases are TGTACCTGGAGTGTACGGTTAGATGGCTACACCTTC. This sequence encodes CTWSVRLDGYTF.

The chain carries TRBV18 and TRBJ2-7; 7 bases align to TRBD1. With V trimmed by 3 bases and J by 6 bases, 2 bases remained unmatched. The CDR3 is made up of 12 amino acids. Per germline, CDR1 KGHSH and CDR2 LQKENI. This CDR3 is CASSPTGTEQYF. DNA of the CDR3: TGTGCCAGCTCACCGACAGGGACCGAGCAGTACTTC.

A note on this clone: Other nucleotide sequences in the sample specify the same CDR3. V usage is TRBV6-5 and J usage is TRBJ2-2, with D perhaps TRBD1 or TRBD2 (5 bases each). The germline CDR1 and CDR2 sequences are MNHEY and SVGAGI. V was shortened by 3 bases and J by 3 bases, with 8 bases between the two germline ends. This CDR3 has 14 amino acids. The CDR3 DNA reads TGTGCCAGCAGTTATCGAGGGGACACCGGGGAGCTGTTTTTT. Translated, it gives CASSYRGDTGELFF.

The gene calls are TRBV14 and TRBJ1-2; possibly TRBD1 for D (5 bases). Trimming removed 3 bases from V and 6 bases from J, with 11 bases in between. From germline, CDR1 is SGHDN and CDR2 FVKESK. This CDR3 comprises 13 residues. CDR3 region: CASSQGLGDGYTF. The CDR3 DNA reads TGTGCCAGCAGCCAGGGCCTGGGGGATGGCTACACCTTC.

This clone was counted between two and nine times. The chain has TRBV15 and TRBJ2-3, with 9 bases identical to TRBD2. This CDR3 contains 17 residues. Trimming cost V 0 bases and J 4 bases; bases outside gene matches: 8. CDR1 and CDR2 from the germline V gene are LNHNV and YYDKDF (reference sequence). The CDR3, as DNA: TGTGCCACCAGCAGAGATATAGGGGGACTAGCCCCAGATACGCAGTATTTT. It encodes CATSRDIGGLAPDTQYF.